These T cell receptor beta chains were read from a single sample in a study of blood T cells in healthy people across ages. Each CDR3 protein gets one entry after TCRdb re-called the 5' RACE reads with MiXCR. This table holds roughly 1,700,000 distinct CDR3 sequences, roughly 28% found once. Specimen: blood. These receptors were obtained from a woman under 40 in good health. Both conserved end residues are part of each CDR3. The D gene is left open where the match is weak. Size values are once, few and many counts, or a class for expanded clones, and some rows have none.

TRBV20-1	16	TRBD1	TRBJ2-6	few	TGCAGTGCTAGAGACCCCGACAGGGCCGGGGCCAACGTCCTGACTTTC	CSARDPDRAGANVLTF
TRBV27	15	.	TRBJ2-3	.	TGTGCCAGCAGTTTATCTTGGGGGCGGTGGGATACGCAGTATTTT	CASSLSWGRWDTQYF
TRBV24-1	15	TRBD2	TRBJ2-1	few	TGTGCCACCAGTGGCCCTGGACTAGCGGGAGGGCGGCAGTTCTTC	CATSGPGLAGGRQFF
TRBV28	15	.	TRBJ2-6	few	TGTGCCAGCAGAAGGGGCGGTACTGGGGCCAACGTCCTGACTTTC	CASRRGGTGANVLTF
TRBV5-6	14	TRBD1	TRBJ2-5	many	TGTGCCAGCAGTCCGAGGGGACAGGGGAAGACCCAGTACTTC	CASSPRGQGKTQYF
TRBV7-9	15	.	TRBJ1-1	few	TGTGCCAGCAGCTCACCCGCGAGAGGGGAGGCCTGGGGTTTCTTT	CASSSPARGEAWGFF
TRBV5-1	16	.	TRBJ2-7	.	TGCGCCAGCAGCTTCCAACCGGGACTGACTTCCTACGAGCAGTACTTC	CASSFQPGLTSYEQYF
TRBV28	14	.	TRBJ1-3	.	TGTGCCAGCAGTTACCAGGGTTCTGGAAACACCATATATTTT	CASSYQGSGNTIYF
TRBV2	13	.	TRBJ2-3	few	TGTGCCAGCAGAAACAGGGAGTCAGATACGCAGTATTTT	CASRNRESDTQYF
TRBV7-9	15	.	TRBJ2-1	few	TGTGCCAGCAGCCTCAAGTCCTTGAGGTACAATGAGCAGTTCTTC	CASSLKSLRYNEQFF
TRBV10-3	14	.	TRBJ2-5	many	TGTGCCATCAGTTTACCAGGGGAGCAAGAGACCCAGTACTTC	CAISLPGEQETQYF
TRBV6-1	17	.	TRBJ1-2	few	TGTGCCAGCAGTGATAAGAGGGGGATTTACCTCTTCTATGGCTACACCTTC	CASSDKRGIYLFYGYTF
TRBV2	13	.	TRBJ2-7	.	TGTGCCAGCACTACGGGGCCGGACCGCGAGCAGTACTTC	CASTTGPDREQYF
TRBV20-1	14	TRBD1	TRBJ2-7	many	TGCAGTGTCCTAGACAGGGTACGATCCTACGAGCAGTACTTC	CSVLDRVRSYEQYF
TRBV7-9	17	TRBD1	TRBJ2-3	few	TGTGCCAGCAGCGGAGAACCGGGACAGGGGGAGCCAGATACGCAGTATTTT	CASSGEPGQGEPDTQYF
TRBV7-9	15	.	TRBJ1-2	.	TGTGCCAGCAGCCCTCGGAAGGGCGCTAACTATGGCTACACCTTC	CASSPRKGANYGYTF
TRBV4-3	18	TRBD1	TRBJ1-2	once	TGCGCCAGCAGCTCCGGCTCCGGGACAGGGCCGACTAACTATGGCTACACCTTC	CASSSGSGTGPTNYGYTF
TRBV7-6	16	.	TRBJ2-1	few	TGTGCCAGCAGCTCGAGACCGCAATTCATCGACAATGAGCAGTTCTTC	CASSSRPQFIDNEQFF
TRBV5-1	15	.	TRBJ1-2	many	TGCGCCAGCAGCTTGTCCGGAACGGGGGCCTATGGCTACACCTTC	CASSLSGTGAYGYTF
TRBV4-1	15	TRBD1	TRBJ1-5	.	TGTTCCAGCAGCCAAGTAAGACAGGGGAATCAGCCCCAGCATTTT	CSSSQVRQGNQPQHF
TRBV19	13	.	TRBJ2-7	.	TGTACCAGTCGGGGTGGCGGCACCTACGAGCAGTACTTC	CTSRGGGTYEQYF
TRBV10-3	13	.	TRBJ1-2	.	TGTGCCACCGGGGGGGAAAGTGGGTATGGCTACACCTTC	CATGGESGYGYTF
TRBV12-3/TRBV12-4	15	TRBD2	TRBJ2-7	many	TGTGCCAGCAGTTTATCGGCTAGCGGGAGTTACGAGCAGTACTTC	CASSLSASGSYEQYF
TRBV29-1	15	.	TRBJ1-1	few	TGCAGCGTCCACCAGTGGGGACACCTGAACACTGAAGCTTTCTTT	CSVHQWGHLNTEAFF
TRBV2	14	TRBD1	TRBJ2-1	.	TGTGCCAGCAGTGGGACAGGTCCACCCTCCTTGCAGTTCTTC	CASSGTGPPSLQFF
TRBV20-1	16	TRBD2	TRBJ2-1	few	TGCAGTGCTAGAGCGGCGTGGGGACTAGCAATTAATGAGCAGTTCTTC	CSARAAWGLAINEQFF
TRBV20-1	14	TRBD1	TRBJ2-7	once	TGTAGTGCTAGAGATTCGGACAGGGGCTACGAGCAGTACTTC	CSARDSDRGYEQYF
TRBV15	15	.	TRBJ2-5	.	TGTGCCACCAGCAGAGGTGCGGGTAGACGCGAGACCCAGTACTTC	CATSRGAGRRETQYF
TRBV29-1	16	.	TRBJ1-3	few	TGCAGCGTTGAAACCCCCCAGGGGCGCGACATAGACACCATATATTTT	CSVETPQGRDIDTIYF
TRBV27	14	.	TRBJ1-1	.	TGTGCCAGCAGATACAGGGCGGTGAACACTGAAGCTTTCTTT	CASRYRAVNTEAFF
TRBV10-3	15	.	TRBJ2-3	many	TGTGCCATCAGCAAGACTAGTGGTAGCACAGATACGCAGTATTTT	CAISKTSGSTDTQYF
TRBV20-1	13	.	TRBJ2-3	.	TGCAGTGCTAGCGTCAAACCCGCAGATACGCAGTATTTT	CSASVKPADTQYF
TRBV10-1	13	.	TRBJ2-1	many	TGCGCCAGCAGTAAGGGCTTAGGAAATGAGCAGTTCTTC	CASSKGLGNEQFF
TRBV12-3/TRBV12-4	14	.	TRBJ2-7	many	TGTGCCAGCAGTTTCTCCTCAGTCCTGTACGAGCAGTACTTC	CASSFSSVLYEQYF
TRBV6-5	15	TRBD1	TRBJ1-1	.	TGTGCCAGCAGTTACAGACAGGGAGGGAACACTGAAGCTTTCTTT	CASSYRQGGNTEAFF
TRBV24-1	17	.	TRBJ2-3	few	TGTGCCACCAGTGATTCGACAGGGCGGGGTGGAGGAGATACGCAGTATTTT	CATSDSTGRGGGDTQYF
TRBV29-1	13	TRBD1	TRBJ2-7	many	TGCAGCGTGGGACAGGGGGCGGCGGACGAGCAGTACTTC	CSVGQGAADEQYF
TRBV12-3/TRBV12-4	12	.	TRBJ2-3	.	TGTGCCAGCAGGAGAGAGGGGGATACGCAGTATTTT	CASRREGDTQYF
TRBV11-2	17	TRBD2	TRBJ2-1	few	TGTGCCAGCAGCTACACTAGCGGGGGGGCTTCTATCAATGAGCAGTTCTTC	CASSYTSGGASINEQFF
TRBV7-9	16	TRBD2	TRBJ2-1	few	TGTGCCAGCAGCTTAGCGCTAGCGGCGAAAGACAATGAGCAGTTCTTC	CASSLALAAKDNEQFF
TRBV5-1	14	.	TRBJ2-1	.	TGCGCCAGCAGCTTGACAGGGTCCTACAATGAGCAGGTCTTC	CASSLTGSYNEQVF
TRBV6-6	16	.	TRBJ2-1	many	TGTGCCAGCAGTTACTCGGCGCACAGCTCCTACAATGAGCAGTTCTTC	CASSYSAHSSYNEQFF
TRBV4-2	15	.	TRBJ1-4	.	TGTGCCAGCGGCCAAGATCGACAGAAGAATGAAAAACTGTTTTTT	CASGQDRQKNEKLFF
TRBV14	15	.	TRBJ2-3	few	TGTGCCAGCAGCCAAGATGAGTCCATCACAGATACGCAGTATTTT	CASSQDESITDTQYF
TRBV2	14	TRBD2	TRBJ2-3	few	TGTGCCAGTGAGCCGGGACTAGGCACAGATACGCAGTATTTT	CASEPGLGTDTQYF
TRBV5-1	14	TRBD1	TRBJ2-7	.	TGCGCCAGCAGCTTTCGACAGGGGGCGGGAGAGCAGTACTTC	CASSFRQGAGEQYF